A single T cell receptor (beta chain) is shown here with its context. The data belong to a study of blood T cells in healthy people across ages. The authors ran a second PCR of roughly 6 to 11 cycles using a sample-barcoded 5' primer and a J-beta primer mix. TCRdb passed the 5' RACE reads through MiXCR, listing each CDR3 protein once. The data show fewer than 800,000 distinct CDR3 sequences, roughly 49% seen once. CDR1 is KGHSH, CDR2 LQKENI, per germline. The J segment lost 6 bases and the V segment lost 3 bases, leaving 13 bases of the junction unmatched. The CDR3 is made up of 17 amino acids. Sequencing was performed on blood. This rearrangement joins TRBV18 to TRBJ2-1; 8 nucleotides agree with TRBD2. This receptor was obtained from a woman aged 60-70 years in good health. This chain's CDR3 is CASSPLLGREGLNEQFF. The CDR3 DNA sequence: TGTGCCAGCTCACCTTTACTGGGACGGGAGGGCCTCAATGAGCAGTTCTTC.